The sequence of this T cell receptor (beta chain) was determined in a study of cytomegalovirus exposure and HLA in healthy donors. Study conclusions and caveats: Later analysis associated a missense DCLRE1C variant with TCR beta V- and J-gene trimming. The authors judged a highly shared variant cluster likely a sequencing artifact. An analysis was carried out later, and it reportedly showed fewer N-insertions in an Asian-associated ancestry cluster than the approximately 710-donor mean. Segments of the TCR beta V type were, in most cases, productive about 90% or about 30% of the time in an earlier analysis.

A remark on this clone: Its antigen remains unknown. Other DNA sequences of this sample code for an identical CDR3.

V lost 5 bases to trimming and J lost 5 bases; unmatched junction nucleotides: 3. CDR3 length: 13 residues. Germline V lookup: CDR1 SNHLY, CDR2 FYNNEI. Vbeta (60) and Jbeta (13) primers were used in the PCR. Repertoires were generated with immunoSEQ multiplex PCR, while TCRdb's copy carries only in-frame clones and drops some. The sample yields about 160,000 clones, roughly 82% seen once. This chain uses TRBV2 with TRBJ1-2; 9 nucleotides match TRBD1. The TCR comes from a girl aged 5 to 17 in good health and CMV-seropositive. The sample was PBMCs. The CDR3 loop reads CASSSGQGYGYTF. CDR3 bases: TGTGCCAGCAGTTCGGGACAGGGTTATGGCTACACCTTC.